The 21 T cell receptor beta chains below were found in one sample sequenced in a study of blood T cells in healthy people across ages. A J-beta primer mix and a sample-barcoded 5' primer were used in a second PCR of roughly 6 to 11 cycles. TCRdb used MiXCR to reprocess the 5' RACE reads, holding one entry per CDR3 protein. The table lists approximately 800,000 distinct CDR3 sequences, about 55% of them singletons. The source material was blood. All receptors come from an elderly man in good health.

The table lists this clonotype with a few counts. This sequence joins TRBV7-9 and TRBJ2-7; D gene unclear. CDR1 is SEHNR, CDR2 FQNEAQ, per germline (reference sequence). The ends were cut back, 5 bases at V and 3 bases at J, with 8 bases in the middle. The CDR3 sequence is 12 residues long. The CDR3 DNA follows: TGTGCCAGCAGCCCCTGGGACTACGAGCAGTACTTC. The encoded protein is CASSPWDYEQYF.

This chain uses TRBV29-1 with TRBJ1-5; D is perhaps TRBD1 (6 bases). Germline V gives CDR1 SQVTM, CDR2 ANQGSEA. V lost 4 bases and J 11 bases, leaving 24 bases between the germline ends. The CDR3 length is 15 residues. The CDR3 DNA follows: TGCAGCGTTGGGATGACGGGGGCCAGCGCCGCAGCCCAGCATTTT. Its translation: CSVGMTGASAAAQHF.

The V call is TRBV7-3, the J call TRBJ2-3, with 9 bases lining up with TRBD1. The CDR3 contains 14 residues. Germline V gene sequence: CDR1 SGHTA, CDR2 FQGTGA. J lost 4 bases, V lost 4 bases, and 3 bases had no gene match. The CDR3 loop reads CASSSDRGADTQYF. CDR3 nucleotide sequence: TGTGCCAGCAGCTCGGACAGGGGCGCAGATACGCAGTATTTT. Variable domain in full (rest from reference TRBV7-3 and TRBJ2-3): GAGVSQTPSNKVTEKGKYVELRCDPISGHTALYWYRQSLGQGPEFLIYFQGTGAADDSGLPNDRFFAVRPEGSVSTLKIQRTERGDSAVYLCASSSDRGADTQYFGPGTRLTVL.

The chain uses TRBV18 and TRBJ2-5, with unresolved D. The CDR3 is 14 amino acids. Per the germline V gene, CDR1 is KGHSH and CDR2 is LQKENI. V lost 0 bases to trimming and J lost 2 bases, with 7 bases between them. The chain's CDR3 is CASSPPTEQETQYF. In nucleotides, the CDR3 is TGTGCCAGCTCACCACCCACGGAACAAGAGACCCAGTACTTC. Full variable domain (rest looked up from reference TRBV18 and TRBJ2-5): NAGVMQNPRHLVRRRGQEARLRCSPMKGHSHVYWYRQLPEEGLKFMVYLQKENIIDESGMPKERFSAEFPKEGPSILRIQQVVRGDSAAYFCASSPPTEQETQYFGPGTRLLVL.

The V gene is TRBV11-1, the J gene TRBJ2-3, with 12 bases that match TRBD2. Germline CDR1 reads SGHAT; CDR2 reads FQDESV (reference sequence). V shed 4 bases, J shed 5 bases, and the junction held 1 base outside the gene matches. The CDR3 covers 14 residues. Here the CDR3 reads CASSWGLAGDTQYF. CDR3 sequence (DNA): TGTGCCAGCAGCTGGGGACTAGCGGGAGATACGCAGTATTTT.

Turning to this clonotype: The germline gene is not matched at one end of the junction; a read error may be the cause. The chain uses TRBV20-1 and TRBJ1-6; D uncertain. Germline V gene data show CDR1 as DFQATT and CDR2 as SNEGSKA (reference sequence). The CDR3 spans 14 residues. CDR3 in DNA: TGCAGTGCCAGAGGTGGGAATGCCGATTCACCCCTCCACTTT. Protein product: CSARGGNADSPLHF.

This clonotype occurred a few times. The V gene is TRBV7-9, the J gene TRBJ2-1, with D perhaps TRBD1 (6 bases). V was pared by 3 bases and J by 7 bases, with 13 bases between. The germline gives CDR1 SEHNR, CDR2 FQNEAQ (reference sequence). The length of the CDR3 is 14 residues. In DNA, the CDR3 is TGTGCCAGCAGCTTCGCGGACAGACCGAATGAGCAGTTCTTC. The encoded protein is CASSFADRPNEQFF.

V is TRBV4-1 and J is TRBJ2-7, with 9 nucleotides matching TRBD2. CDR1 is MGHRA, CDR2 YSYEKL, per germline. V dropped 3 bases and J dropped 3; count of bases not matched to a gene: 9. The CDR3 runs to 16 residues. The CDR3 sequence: CASSHAGGRAVYEQYF. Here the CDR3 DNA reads TGCGCCAGCAGCCACGCTGGCGGGAGGGCCGTCTACGAGCAGTACTTC.

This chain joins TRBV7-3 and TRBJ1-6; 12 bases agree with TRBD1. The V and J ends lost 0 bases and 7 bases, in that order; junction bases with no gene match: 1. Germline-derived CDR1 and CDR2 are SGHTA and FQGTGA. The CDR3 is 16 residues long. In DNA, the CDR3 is TGTGCCAGCAGCTTAACAGGGACAGGGGGCAATTCACCCCTCCACTTT. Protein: CASSLTGTGGNSPLHF.

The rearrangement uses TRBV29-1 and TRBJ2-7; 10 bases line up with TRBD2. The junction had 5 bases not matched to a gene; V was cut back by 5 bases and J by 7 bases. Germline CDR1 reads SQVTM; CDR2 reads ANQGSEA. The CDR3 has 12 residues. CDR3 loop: CSVQREGPEQYF. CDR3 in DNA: TGCAGCGTTCAGCGGGAGGGCCCGGAGCAGTACTTC.

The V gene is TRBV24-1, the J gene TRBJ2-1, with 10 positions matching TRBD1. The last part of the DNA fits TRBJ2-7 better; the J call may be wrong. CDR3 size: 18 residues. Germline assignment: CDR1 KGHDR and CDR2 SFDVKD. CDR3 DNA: TGTGCCACCAGTGACTCCCAGTCGACAGGGGGCTTTCACAATGAGCAGTACTTC. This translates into CATSDSQSTGGFHNEQYF.

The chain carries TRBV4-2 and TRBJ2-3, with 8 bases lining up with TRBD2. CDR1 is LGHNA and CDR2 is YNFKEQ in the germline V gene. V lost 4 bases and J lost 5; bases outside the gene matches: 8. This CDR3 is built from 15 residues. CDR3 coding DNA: TGTGCCAGCAGCCCCCGAGCGGGGGCGGGAGATACGCAGTATTTT. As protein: CASSPRAGAGDTQYF.

CDR3 protein: CASSKREQGYAYF. CDR3 sequence (DNA): TGTGCCAGCAGTAAGCGGGAGCAAGGATACGCGTATTTT. This chain joins TRBV12-3 or TRBV12-4 and TRBJ2-3; 8 bases match TRBD2. This CDR3 region has 13 residues. J was trimmed by 14 bases and V by 5 bases; bases with no gene match: 12.

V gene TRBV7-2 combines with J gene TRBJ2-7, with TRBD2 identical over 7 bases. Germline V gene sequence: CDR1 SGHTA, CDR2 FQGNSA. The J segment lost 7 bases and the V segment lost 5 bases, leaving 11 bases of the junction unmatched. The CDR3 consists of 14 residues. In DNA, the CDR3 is TGTGCCAGCAGCCGTAGGACTAGTCCGGGGGAGCAGTACTTC. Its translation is CASSRRTSPGEQYF.

The CDR3: CASSQDRFNTEAFF. CDR3 bases: TGTGCCAGCAGTCAGGACAGGTTTAACACTGAAGCTTTCTTT. The V call is TRBV27, the J call TRBJ1-1, with TRBD1 matching over 7 bases. With 5 bases clipped from V and 2 bases from J, the junction kept 5 bases outside the gene matches. The germline V gene encodes CDR1 MNHEY and CDR2 SMNVEV (reference sequence). CDR3 length equals 14 residues.

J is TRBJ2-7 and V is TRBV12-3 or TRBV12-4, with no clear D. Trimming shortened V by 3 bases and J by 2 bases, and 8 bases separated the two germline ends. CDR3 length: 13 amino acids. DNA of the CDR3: TGTGCCAGCAGTTTGGTACGGACCTACGAGCAGTACTTC. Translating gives CASSLVRTYEQYF.

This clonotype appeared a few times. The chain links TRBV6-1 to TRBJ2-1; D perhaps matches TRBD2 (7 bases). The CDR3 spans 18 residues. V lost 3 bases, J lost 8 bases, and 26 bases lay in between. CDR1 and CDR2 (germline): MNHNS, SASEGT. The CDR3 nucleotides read TGTGCCAGCAGTGACCTGGGCCTCGGAGGGGGTAGCGGGCATGAGCAGTTCTTC. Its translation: CASSDLGLGGGSGHEQFF.

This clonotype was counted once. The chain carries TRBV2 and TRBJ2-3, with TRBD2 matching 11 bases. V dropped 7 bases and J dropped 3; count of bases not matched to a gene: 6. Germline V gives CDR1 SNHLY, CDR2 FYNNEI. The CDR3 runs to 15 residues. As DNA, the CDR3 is TGTGCCAGCATCCCCACTAGCGGGAGAACAGATACGCAGTATTTT. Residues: CASIPTSGRTDTQYF.

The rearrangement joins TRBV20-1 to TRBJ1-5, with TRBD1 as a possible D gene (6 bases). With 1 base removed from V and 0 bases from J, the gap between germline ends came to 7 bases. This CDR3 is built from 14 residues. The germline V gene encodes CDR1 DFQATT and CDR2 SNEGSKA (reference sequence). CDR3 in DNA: TGCAGTGCTAGAGCAGGGGTTAGCAATCAGCCCCAGCATTTT. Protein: CSARAGVSNQPQHF.

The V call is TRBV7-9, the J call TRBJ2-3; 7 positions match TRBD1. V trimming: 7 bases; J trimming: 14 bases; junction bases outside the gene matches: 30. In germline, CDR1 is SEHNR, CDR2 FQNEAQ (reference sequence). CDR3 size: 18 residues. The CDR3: CASTFTPREGTANRYTYF. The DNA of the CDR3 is TGTGCCAGCACCTTTACCCCTCGCGAGGGGACAGCTAACAGATACACGTATTTT.

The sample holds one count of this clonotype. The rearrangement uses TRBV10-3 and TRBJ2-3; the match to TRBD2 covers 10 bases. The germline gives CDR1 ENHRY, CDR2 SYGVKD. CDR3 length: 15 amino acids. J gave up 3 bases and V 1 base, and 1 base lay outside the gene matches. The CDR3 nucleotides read TGTGCCATCAGTGAGTTTAGCGGGAGGACAGATACGCAGTATTTT. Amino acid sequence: CAISEFSGRTDTQYF.